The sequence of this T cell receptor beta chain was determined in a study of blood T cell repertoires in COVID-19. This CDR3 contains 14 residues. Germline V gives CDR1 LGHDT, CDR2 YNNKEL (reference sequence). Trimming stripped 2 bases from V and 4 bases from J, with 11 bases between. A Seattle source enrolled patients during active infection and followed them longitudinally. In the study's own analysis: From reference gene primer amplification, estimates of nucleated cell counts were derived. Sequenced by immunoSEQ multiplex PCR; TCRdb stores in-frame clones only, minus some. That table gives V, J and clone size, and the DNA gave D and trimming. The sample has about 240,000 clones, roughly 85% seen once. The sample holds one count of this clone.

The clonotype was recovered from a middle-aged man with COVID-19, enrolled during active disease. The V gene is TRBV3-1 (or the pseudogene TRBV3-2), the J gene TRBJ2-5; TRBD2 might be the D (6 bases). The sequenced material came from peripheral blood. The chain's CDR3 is CASSQNGGGETQYF. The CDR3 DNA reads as TGTGCCAGCAGCCAAAACGGGGGAGGAGAGACCCAGTACTTC.